This entry lists 3 T cell receptor beta chains sequenced from one sample in a study of T cells after posttransplantation cyclophosphamide. Profiling relied on immunoSEQ multiplex PCR, and the TCRdb table lists in-frame clones only, not all of them. In total the sample includes roughly 9,900 clones, none of them seen once. Busulfan-fludarabine conditioning, marrow transplant, and cyclophosphamide on days +3 and +4 were administered. The sample consisted of PBMCs, taken after allogeneic stem cell transplant with posttransplant cyclophosphamide. The receptors shown here come from a female patient in her 40s who received an allogeneic stem cell transplant from a related donor, was CMV-positive, and had no GVHD. Some T cells may be graft donor cells.

The table lists this clone with many counts. J is TRBJ1-1 and V is TRBV9, with D possibly matching TRBD1 (5 bases). The germline V and J ends were trimmed by 0 bases and 0 bases, with 12 bases remaining between them. This CDR3 is 16 amino acids long. CDR1 SGDLS and CDR2 YYNGEE come from the germline V gene. This CDR3 reads CASSVEGGALNTEAFF. CDR3 in DNA: TGTGCCAGCAGCGTAGAAGGAGGGGCCTTGAACACTGAAGCTTTCTTT.

This clone was observed many times. The CDR3 sequence: CARGGTSGLGEQYF. CDR3 in DNA: TGTGCCAGGGGTGGCACTAGCGGGTTGGGCGAGCAGTACTTC. J is TRBJ2-7 and V is TRBV21-1; TRBD2, the table's D call, lacks a check against the DNA. TRBV21-1 is noted as a pseudogene. This CDR3 is built from 14 residues.

This clone showed up many times. The chain couples TRBV5-1 to TRBJ2-7; 7 bases fit TRBD2. The CDR3 length is 16 residues. Germline V gene sequence: CDR1 SGHRS, CDR2 YFSETQ. The trim removed 0 bases at V and 0 bases at J, leaving 6 bases unmatched. DNA for the CDR3: TGCGCCAGCAGCTTGGCCGCTAGCGGAAACTCCTACGAGCAGTACTTC. As protein: CASSLAASGNSYEQYF.